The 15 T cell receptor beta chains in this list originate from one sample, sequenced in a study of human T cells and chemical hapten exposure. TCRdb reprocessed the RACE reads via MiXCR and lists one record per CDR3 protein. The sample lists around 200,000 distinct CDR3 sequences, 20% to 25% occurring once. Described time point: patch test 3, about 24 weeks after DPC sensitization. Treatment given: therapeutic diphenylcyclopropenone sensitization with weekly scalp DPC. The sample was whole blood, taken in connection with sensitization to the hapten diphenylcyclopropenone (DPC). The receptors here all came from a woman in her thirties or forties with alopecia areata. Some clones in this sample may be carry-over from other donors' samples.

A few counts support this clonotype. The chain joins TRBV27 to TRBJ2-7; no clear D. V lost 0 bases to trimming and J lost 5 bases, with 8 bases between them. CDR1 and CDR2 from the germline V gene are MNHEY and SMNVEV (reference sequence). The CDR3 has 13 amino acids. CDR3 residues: CASSLSVGDEQYF. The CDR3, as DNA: TGTGCCAGCAGTTTATCGGTCGGAGACGAGCAGTACTTC.

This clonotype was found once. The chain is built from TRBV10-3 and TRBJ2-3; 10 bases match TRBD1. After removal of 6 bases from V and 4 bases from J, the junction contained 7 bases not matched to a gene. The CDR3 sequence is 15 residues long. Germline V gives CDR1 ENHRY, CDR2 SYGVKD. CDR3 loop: CAIRATGGKADTQYF. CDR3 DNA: TGTGCCATCAGGGCGACAGGGGGCAAGGCAGATACGCAGTATTTT.

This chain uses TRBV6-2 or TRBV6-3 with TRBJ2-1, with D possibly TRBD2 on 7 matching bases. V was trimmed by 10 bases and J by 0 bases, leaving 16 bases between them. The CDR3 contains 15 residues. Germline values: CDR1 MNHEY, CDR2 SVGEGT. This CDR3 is CATQRDISSYNEQFF. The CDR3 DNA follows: TGTGCCACCCAGCGGGACATTAGCTCCTACAATGAGCAGTTCTTC.

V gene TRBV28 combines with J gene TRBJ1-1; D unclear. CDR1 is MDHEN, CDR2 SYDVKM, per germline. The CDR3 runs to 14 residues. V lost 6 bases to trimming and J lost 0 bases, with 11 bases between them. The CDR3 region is CASRLNQMNTEAFF. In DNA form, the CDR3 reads TGTGCCAGCAGACTCAATCAGATGAACACTGAAGCTTTCTTT.

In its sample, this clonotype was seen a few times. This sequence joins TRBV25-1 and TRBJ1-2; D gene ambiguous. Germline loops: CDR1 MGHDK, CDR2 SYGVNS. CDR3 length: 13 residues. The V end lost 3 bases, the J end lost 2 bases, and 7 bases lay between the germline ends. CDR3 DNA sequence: TGTGCCAGCAGTGATTCCAGCAACTATGGCTACACCTTC. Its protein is CASSDSSNYGYTF.

The chain's CDR3 is CASSSTQVYTDTQYF. Written as DNA, the CDR3 is TGCGCCAGCAGCTCCACCCAAGTATACACAGATACGCAGTATTTT. This rearrangement joins TRBV5-1 to TRBJ2-3; D uncertain. V was trimmed by 3 bases and J by 2 bases, leaving 13 bases between them. The germline gives CDR1 SGHRS, CDR2 YFSETQ. The CDR3 has 15 residues.

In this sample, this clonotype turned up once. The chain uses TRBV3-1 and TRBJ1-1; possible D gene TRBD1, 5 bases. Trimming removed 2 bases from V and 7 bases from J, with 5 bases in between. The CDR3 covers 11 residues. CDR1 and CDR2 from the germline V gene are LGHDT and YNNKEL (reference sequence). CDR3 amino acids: CASSQQGEAFF. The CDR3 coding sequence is TGTGCCAGCAGCCAACAGGGTGAAGCTTTCTTT.

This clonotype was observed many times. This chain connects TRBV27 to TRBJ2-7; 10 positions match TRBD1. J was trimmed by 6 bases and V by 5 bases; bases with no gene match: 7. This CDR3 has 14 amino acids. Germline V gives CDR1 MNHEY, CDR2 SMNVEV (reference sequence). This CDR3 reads CASSDGTGAPEQYF. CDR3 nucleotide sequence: TGTGCCAGCAGTGACGGGACAGGGGCTCCCGAGCAGTACTTC.

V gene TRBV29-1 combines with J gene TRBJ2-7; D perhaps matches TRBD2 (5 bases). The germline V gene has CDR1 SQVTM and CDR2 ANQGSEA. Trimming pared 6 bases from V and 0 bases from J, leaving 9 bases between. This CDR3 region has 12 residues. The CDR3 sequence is CSVRGTSYEQYF. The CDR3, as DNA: TGCAGCGTCCGGGGAACCTCCTACGAGCAGTACTTC.

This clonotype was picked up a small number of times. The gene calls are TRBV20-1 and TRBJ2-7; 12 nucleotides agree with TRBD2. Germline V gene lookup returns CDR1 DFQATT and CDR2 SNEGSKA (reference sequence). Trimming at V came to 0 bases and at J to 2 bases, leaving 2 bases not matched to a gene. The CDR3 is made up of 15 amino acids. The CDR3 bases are TGCAGTGCTAGAGAGGGGACTAGCGGGCCCTACGAGCAGTACTTC. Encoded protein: CSAREGTSGPYEQYF.

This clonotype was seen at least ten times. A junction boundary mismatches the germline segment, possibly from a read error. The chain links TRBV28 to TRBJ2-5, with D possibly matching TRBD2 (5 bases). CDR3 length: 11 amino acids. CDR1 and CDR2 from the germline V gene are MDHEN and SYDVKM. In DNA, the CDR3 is TGTGCCAGCAGCGCGAGGGAGCAAAGGAGCTTC. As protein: CASSAREQRSF. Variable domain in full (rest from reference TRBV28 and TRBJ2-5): DVKVTQSSRYLVKRTGEKVFLECVQDMDHENMFWYRQDPGLGLRLIYFSYDVKMKEKGDIPEGYSVSREKKERFSLILESASTNQTSMYLCASSAREQRSFGPGTRLLVL.

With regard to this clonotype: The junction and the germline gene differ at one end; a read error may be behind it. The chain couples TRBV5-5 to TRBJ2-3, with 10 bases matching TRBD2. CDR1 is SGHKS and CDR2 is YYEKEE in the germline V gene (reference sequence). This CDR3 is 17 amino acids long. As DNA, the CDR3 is TGTGTCAGCTTGGGCCGCACTAGCGGGATGGGCACAGATACGCAGTATTTT. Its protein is CVSLGRTSGMGTDTQYF.

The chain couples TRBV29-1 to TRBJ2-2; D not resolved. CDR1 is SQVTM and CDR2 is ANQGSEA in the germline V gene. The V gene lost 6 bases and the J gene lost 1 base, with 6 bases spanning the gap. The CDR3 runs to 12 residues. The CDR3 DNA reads TGCAGCGTAAATGGGAACACCGGGGAGCTGTTTTTT. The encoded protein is CSVNGNTGELFF.

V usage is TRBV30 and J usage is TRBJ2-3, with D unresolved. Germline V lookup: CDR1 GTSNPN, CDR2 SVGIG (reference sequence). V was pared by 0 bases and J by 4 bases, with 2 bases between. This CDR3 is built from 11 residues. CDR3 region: CAWSVSDTQYF. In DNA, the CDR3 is TGTGCCTGGAGTGTCTCAGATACGCAGTATTTT. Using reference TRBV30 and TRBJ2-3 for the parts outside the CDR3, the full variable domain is SQTIHQWPATLVQPVGSPLSLECTVEGTSNPNLYWYRQAAGRGLQLLFYSVGIGQISSEVPQNLSASRPQDRQFILSSKKLLLSDSGFYLCAWSVSDTQYFGPGTRLTVL.

As DNA, the CDR3 is TGCAGTCCCTTCTGGGGGGCGGGGTTCACTGAAGCTTTCTTT. The encoded protein is CSPFWGAGFTEAFF. The V call is TRBV20-1, the J call TRBJ1-1, with D perhaps matching TRBD1 (6 bases). Trimming left V 8 bases short and J 4 bases short, with 20 bases between. This CDR3 is built from 14 residues. The V gene's germline CDR1 is DFQATT and CDR2 SNEGSKA (reference sequence).